This T cell receptor (beta chain) came from a study of CD8 T cells in Susac syndrome. This CDR3 spans 14 amino acids. Trimming took 3 bases from V and 3 from J, leaving 12 bases between them. Germline V gives CDR1 ENHRY, CDR2 SYGVKD. Only a few counts were recorded for this clonotype. RNA totalling roughly 0.5 to 1 ug underwent reverse transcription with random hexamers. TCRdb processed the immunoSEQ multiplex PCR reads anew with MiXCR; each CDR3 protein has one entry. In the table there are 300,000 to 350,000 distinct CDR3 sequences, 92% of which are singletons. The sequenced sample was CD4+ T cells from PBMCs. The origin of this receptor is a human donor with multiple sclerosis. The chain joins TRBV10-3 to TRBJ2-7, with D perhaps matching TRBD2 (6 bases). CDR3 DNA: TGTGCCATCAGTGACGGACTACGGGGCTACGAGCAGTACTTC. It codes for CAISDGLRGYEQYF.